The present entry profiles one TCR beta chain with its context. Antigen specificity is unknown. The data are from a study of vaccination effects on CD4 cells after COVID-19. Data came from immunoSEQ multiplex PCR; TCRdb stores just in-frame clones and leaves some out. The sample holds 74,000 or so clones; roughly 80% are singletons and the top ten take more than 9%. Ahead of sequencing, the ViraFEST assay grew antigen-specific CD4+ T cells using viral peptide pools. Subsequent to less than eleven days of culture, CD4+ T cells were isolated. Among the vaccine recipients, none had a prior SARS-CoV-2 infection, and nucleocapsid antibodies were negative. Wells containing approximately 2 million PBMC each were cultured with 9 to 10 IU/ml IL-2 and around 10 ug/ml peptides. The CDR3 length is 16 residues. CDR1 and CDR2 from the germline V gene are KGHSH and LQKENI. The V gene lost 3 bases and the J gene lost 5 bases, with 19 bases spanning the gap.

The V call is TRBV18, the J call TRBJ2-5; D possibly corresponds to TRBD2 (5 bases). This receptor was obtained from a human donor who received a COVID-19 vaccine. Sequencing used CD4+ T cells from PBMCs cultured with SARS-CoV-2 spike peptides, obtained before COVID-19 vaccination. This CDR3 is CASSPLALNTRETQYF. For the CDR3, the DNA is TGTGCCAGCTCACCCCTAGCCCTAAACACCCGGGAGACCCAGTACTTC.